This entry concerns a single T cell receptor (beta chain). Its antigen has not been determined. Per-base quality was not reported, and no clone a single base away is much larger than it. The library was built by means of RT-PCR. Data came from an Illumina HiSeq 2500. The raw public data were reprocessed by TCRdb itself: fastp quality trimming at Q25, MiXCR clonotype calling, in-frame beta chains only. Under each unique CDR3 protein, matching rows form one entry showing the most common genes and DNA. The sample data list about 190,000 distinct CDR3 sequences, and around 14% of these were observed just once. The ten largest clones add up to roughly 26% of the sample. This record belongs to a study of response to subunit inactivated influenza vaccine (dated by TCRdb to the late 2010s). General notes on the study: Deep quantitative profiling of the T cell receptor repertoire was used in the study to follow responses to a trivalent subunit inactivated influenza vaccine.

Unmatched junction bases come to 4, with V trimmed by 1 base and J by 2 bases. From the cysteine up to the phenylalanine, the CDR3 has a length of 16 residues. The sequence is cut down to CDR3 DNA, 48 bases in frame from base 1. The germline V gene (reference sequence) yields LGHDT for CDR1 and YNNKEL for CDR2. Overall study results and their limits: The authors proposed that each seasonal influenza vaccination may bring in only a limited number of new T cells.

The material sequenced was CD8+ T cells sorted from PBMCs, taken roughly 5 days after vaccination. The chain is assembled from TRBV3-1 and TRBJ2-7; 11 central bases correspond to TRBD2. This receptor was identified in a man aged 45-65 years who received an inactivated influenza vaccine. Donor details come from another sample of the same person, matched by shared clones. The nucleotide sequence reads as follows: TGTGCCAGCAGCCAAGGGACTAGCGGGCGTACCTACGAGCAGTACTTC. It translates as CASSQGTSGRTYEQYF.